This T cell receptor (beta chain) was found in a study of T cell responses to AZD1222 COVID-19 vaccine. Looked up from germline, CDR1 is LGHDT and CDR2 is YNNKEL (reference sequence). Germline trimming cut 5 bases from V and 3 bases from J; bases unmatched to any gene: 10. This CDR3 region has 16 residues. Sequenced by immunoSEQ multiplex PCR; TCRdb stores in-frame clones only, minus some. The sample shows fewer than 85,000 clones, approximately 90% of them seen only once. The chain recombines TRBV3-1 (or the pseudogene TRBV3-2) with TRBJ1-3, with 7 bases lining up with TRBD1. Sequenced material: peripheral blood, taken 28 days after the second AZD1222 dose. This TCR came from an adult who received the AZD1222 COVID-19 vaccine. The CDR3 is CASSRTGAGIGNTIYF. CDR3 DNA sequence: TGTGCCAGCAGCAGAACAGGGGCGGGCATTGGAAACACCATATATTTT.